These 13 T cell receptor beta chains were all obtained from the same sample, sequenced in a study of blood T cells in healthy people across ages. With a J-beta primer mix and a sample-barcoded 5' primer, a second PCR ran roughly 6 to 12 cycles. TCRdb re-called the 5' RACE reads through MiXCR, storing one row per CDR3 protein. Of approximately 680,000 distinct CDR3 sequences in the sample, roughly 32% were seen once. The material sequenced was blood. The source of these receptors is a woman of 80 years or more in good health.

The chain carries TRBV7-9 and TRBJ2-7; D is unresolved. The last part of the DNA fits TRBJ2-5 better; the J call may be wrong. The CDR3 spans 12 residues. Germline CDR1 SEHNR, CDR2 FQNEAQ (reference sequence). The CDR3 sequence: CASSYLKETQYF. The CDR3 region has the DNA TGTGCCAGCAGTTACCTGAAGGAGACCCAGTACTTC.

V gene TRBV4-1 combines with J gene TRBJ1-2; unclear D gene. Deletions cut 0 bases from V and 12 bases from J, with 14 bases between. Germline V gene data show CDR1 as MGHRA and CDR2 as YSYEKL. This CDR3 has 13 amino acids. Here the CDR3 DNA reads TGCGCCAGCAGCCAAGATCTAGAGCGGGCGGACACCTTC. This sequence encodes CASSQDLERADTF.

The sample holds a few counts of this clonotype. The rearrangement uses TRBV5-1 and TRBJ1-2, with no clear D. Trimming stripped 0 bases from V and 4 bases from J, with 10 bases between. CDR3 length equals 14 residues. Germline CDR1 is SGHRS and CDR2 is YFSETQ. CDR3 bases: TGCGCCAGCAGCTTGGTAGAAGGTCGCTATGGCTACACCTTC. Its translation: CASSLVEGRYGYTF.

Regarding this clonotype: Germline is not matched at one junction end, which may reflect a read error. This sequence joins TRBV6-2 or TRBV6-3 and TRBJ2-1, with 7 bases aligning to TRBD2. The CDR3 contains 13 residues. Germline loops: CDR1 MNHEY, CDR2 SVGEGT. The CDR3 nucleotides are TGTGCCAGCAGGTACTCGGGGAGGGGTGAGCAGTTCTTC. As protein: CASRYSGRGEQFF.

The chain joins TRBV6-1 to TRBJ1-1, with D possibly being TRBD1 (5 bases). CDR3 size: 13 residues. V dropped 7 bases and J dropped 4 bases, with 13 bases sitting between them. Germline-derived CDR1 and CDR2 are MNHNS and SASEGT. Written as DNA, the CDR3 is TGTGCCAGCACCGGGGACCCACGCACTGAAGCTTTCTTT. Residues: CASTGDPRTEAFF.

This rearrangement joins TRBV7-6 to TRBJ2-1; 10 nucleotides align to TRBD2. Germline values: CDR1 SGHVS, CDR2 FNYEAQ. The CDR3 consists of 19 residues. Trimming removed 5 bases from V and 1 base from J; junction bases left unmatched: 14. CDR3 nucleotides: TGTGCCAGCAGCCCGGGGCGCAGCGGGGGGGCTTTGTCCTACAATGAGCAGTTCTTC. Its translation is CASSPGRSGGALSYNEQFF.

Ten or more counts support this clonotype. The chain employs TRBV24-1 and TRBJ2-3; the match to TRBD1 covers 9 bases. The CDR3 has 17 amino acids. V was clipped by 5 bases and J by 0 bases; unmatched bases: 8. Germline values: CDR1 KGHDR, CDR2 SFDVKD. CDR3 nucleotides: TGTGCCACCAGTGGGTTCTTGGGACAGGGTAGCACAGATACGCAGTATTTT. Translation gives CATSGFLGQGSTDTQYF.

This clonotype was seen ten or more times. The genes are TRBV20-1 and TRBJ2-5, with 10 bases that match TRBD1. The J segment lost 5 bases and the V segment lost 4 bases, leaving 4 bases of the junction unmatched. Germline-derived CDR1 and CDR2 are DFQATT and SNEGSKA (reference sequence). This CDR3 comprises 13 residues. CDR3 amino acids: CSATGQGSETQYF. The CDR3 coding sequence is TGCAGTGCTACGGGACAGGGGTCCGAGACCCAGTACTTC.

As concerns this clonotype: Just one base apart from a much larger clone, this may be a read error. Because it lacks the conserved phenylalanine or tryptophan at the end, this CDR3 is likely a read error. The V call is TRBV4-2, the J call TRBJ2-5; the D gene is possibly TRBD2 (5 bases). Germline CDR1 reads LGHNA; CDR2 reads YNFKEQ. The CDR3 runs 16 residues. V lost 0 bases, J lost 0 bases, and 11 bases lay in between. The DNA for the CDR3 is TGTGCCAGCAGCCAAGAAGGACGGGGAAACCAAGAGACCCAGTACGTC. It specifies CASSQEGRGNQETQYV.

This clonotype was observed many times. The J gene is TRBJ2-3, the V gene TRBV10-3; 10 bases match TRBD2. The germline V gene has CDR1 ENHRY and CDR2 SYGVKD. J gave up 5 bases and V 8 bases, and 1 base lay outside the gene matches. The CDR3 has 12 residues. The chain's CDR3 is CAIRLAGDTQYF. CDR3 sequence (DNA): TGTGCCATCCGACTAGCGGGAGATACGCAGTATTTT.

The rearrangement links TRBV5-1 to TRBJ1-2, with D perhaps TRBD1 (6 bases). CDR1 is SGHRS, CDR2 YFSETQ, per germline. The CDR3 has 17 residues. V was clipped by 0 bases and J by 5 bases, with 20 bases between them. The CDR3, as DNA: TGCGCCAGCAGCTTGGCGGCAGGGGCCCCTTCTGGGTATGGCTACACCTTC. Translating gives CASSLAAGAPSGYGYTF.

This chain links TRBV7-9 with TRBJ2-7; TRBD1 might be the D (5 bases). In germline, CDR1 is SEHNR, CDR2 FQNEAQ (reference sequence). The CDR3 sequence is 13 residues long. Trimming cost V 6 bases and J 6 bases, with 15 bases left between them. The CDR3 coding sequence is TGTGCCAGCAGTTCCAGGGTAAGGGGCGAGCAGTACTTC. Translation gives CASSSRVRGEQYF. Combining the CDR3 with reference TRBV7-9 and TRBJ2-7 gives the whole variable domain DTGVSQNPRHKITKRGQNVTFRCDPISEHNRLYWYRQTLGQGPEFLTYFQNEAQLEKSRLLSDRFSAERPKGSFSTLEIQRTEQGDSAMYLCASSSRVRGEQYFGPGTRLTVT.

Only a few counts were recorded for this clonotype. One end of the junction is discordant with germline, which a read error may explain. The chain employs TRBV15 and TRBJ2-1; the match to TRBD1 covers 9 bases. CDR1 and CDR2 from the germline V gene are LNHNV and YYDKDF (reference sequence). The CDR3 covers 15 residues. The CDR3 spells CATSSLGTGLNAQFF. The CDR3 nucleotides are TGTGCCACCAGCTCTCTCGGGACAGGGCTCAATGCGCAGTTCTTC.